This entry describes one T cell receptor (beta chain). Its specificity is unknown. This entry comes from a study of neoadjuvant anti-PD-1 for oral cavity cancer. Study-level background: Nivolumab at 3 mg/kg was mostly given biweekly, three to four doses, pre-surgery. Whole-study results and caveats: Only a few patients per response group were TCR-analyzed; validation needed.

Germline CDR1 and CDR2: ENHRY and SYGVKD. CDR3 length: 15 amino acids. The ends were cut back, 5 bases at V and 0 bases at J, with 14 bases in the middle. These oral cavity squamous cell carcinomas were HPV-negative and locally advanced. Clones were read by immunoSEQ multiplex PCR, and TCRdb kept only the in-frame ones, dropping some. The sample yields some 15,000 clones, 50% to 75% seen once. This receptor was identified in a person between 40 and 85 years old with oral cavity squamous cell carcinoma. The chain has TRBV10-3 and TRBJ2-7; D is possibly TRBD2 (5 bases). This specimen consisted of PBMCs, obtained before nivolumab (anti-PD-1) treatment. CDR3 region: CAISSRERLSYEQYF. The CDR3 DNA reads as TGTGCCATCAGTTCTCGGGAAAGACTCTCCTACGAGCAGTACTTC.